A single sample is the source of the 10 T cell receptor beta chains below, sequenced in a study of cytomegalovirus exposure and HLA in healthy donors. This PCR relied on a set of 60 Vbeta primers and 13 Jbeta primers. Sequencing was performed with immunoSEQ multiplex PCR; in TCRdb, only in-frame clones are kept and a portion is missing. The data hold about 43,000 clones, with around 65% observed a single time. The specimen sequenced was PBMCs. These receptors originate from a human donor in good health.

The chain combines TRBV5-1 with TRBJ2-7; TRBD1 agrees at 10 bases. This CDR3 region has 15 residues. Germline CDR1 SGHRS, CDR2 YFSETQ. Trimming at V came to 4 bases and at J to 6 bases, leaving 10 bases not matched to a gene. For the CDR3, the DNA is TGCGCCAGCAGCCTGACCGGGACAGGGGCTCGCGAGCAGTACTTC. Translated: CASSLTGTGAREQYF.

The chain carries TRBV6-6 and TRBJ2-7, with a possible D match to TRBD2 (7 bases). The germline gives CDR1 MNHNY, CDR2 SVGAGI (reference sequence). The V and J ends lost 0 bases and 3 bases respectively, with 12 bases between them. This CDR3 has 15 residues. The DNA of the CDR3 is TGTGCCAGCAGTTACTCAGGGGGGGGGCTCTACGAGCAGTACTTC. This encodes CASSYSGGGLYEQYF.

The rearrangement joins TRBV4-1 to TRBJ1-4, with D maybe TRBD1 (5 bases). The CDR3 length is 14 residues. Germline CDR1 and CDR2: MGHRA and YSYEKL. V was cut by 4 bases and J by 8 bases, with 14 bases left in between. DNA of the CDR3: TGCGCCAGCAGCCGCGGGACCCCGAGGGAAAAACTGTTTTTT. Translating gives CASSRGTPREKLFF.

This chain links TRBV4-1 with TRBJ2-7; TRBD2 agrees at 12 bases. This CDR3 is 17 amino acids long. CDR1 MGHRA and CDR2 YSYEKL come from the germline V gene. V shed 4 bases and J 6 bases; nucleotides not matched to a gene: 13. In DNA, the CDR3 is TGCGCCAGCAGCCCTCTTTTCCTAGCGGGGGGGCCAGGCGAGCAGTACTTC. Its translation: CASSPLFLAGGPGEQYF.

The chain recombines TRBV7-2 with TRBJ2-7, with 10 bases lining up with TRBD1. CDR1 and CDR2 from the germline V gene are SGHTA and FQGNSA. V was pared by 5 bases and J by 5 bases, with 6 bases of the junction left unmatched. The CDR3 is 14 amino acids. CDR3 residues: CASSLGQGIDEQYF. CDR3 bases: TGTGCCAGCAGCCTGGGACAGGGGATCGACGAGCAGTACTTC.

The rearrangement links TRBV9 to TRBJ1-2; 8 bases agree with TRBD1. The V and J ends lost 3 bases and 4 bases, in that order; junction bases with no gene match: 11. The CDR3 covers 16 residues. Germline CDR1 and CDR2: SGDLS and YYNGEE. The CDR3 reads CASSAGNRGVGYGYTF. CDR3 bases: TGTGCCAGCAGCGCCGGGAACAGGGGGGTCGGCTATGGCTACACCTTC.

This chain connects TRBV30 to TRBJ1-1, with no clear D. The V end lost 8 bases, the J end lost 1 base, and 20 bases lay between the germline ends. The CDR3 sequence is 15 residues long. Germline lookup yields CDR1 GTSNPN and CDR2 SVGIG (reference sequence). The CDR3 here is CARYLGGRPNTEAFF. The CDR3 DNA reads as TGTGCCCGGTACCTCGGCGGCCGGCCGAACACTGAAGCTTTCTTT.

J is TRBJ2-2 and V is TRBV4-2; 12 bases are shared with TRBD2. Germline lookup yields CDR1 LGHNA and CDR2 YNFKEQ. The trim removed 5 bases at V and 5 bases at J, leaving 9 bases unmatched. This CDR3 has 17 amino acids. The CDR3 DNA follows: TGTGCCAGCAGCTCTAATCCTCTAGCGGGGGGGACCGGGGAGCTGTTTTTT. It encodes CASSSNPLAGGTGELFF.

The V call is TRBV4-3, the J call TRBJ1-3; TRBD1 might be the D (5 bases). The CDR3 loop spans 15 amino acids. The germline V gene encodes CDR1 LGHNA and CDR2 YSLEER. V was cut by 2 bases and J by 4 bases, with 12 bases left in between. The CDR3 protein is CASSQSSGVGNTIYF. The CDR3 nucleotides are TGCGCCAGCAGCCAATCGTCGGGGGTGGGAAACACCATATATTTT.

V usage is TRBV5-1 and J usage is TRBJ1-2, with 7 bases identical to TRBD1. The CDR3 loop spans 16 amino acids. The V gene's germline CDR1 is SGHRS and CDR2 YFSETQ. Trimming cost V 0 bases and J 6 bases; bases outside gene matches: 11. The CDR3, as DNA: TGCGCCAGCAGCTTGGCTACAGGGGTAGACCGGAATGGCTACACCTTC. Translation gives CASSLATGVDRNGYTF. Full variable domain (outside the CDR3, taken from reference TRBV5-1 and TRBJ1-2): KAGVTQTPRYLIKTRGQQVTLSCSPISGHRSVSWYQQTPGQGLQFLFEYFSETQRNKGNFPGRFSGRQFSNSRSEMNVSTLELGDSALYLCASSLATGVDRNGYTFGSGTRLTVV.